The rows below give T cell receptor beta chains drawn from one sample of a study of Graves' ophthalmopathy and Graves' hyperthyroidism. TCRdb re-called the multiplex PCR reads through MiXCR, storing one row per CDR3 protein. The sample lists about 370,000 distinct CDR3 sequences; about a sixth were seen once. Specimen: peripheral blood. These receptors were collected from an adult woman with stable Graves' hyperthyroidism. CDR3s include the opening cysteine and the closing phenylalanine or tryptophan. Size is stated for part of the rows, as once, few or many counts, or as a class when the clone is expanded.

V gene: TRBV12-3/TRBV12-4; clone size: many; J gene: TRBJ2-7; CDR3 protein: CASTTKRGTSGYEQYF
V gene: TRBV4-3; clone size: many; J gene: TRBJ1-2; CDR3 protein: CASSQVIGYGYTF
V gene: TRBV10-2; clone size: many; J gene: TRBJ2-5; CDR3 protein: CASGRAHQETQYF
V gene: TRBV20-1; clone size: many; J gene: TRBJ2-7; CDR3 protein: CSATGQGVEQYF
V gene: TRBV20-1; clone size: many; J gene: TRBJ1-1; CDR3 protein: CSASLRTEAFF
V gene: TRBV19; clone size: many; J gene: TRBJ1-3; CDR3 protein: CASSKAPTMFSGNTIYF
V gene: TRBV2; clone size: many; J gene: TRBJ2-7; CDR3 protein: CASRDRVYEQYF
V gene: TRBV12-3/TRBV12-4; clone size: many; J gene: TRBJ2-4; CDR3 protein: CASSLPGGAIKYF
V gene: TRBV7-3; clone size: many; J gene: TRBJ2-5; CDR3 protein: CASSFGPSETQYF
V gene: TRBV12-3/TRBV12-4; clone size: many; J gene: TRBJ2-7; CDR3 protein: CASSSTRGRNEQYF
V gene: TRBV12-3/TRBV12-4; clone size: NA; J gene: TRBJ1-3; CDR3 protein: CASSRGYTIYF
V gene: TRBV7-6; clone size: few; J gene: TRBJ2-4; CDR3 protein: CASSPTGGGKNIQYF
V gene: TRBV28; clone size: many; J gene: TRBJ2-7; CDR3 protein: CASRRTGSSYEQYF
V gene: TRBV28; clone size: many; J gene: TRBJ2-7; CDR3 protein: CASRGAGLYEQYF
V gene: TRBV20-1; clone size: few; J gene: TRBJ2-7; CDR3 protein: CSASARGAATYEQYF
V gene: TRBV28; clone size: many; J gene: TRBJ2-5; CDR3 protein: CASSNPLGLAGGDETQYF
V gene: TRBV18; clone size: once; J gene: TRBJ1-1; CDR3 protein: CASSLTGRGAFF
V gene: TRBV9; clone size: many; J gene: TRBJ1-5; CDR3 protein: CASSESGYDNQPQHF
V gene: TRBV12-3/TRBV12-4; clone size: NA; J gene: TRBJ1-1; CDR3 protein: CASSLSVHRSNTEAFF
V gene: TRBV12-3/TRBV12-4; clone size: many; J gene: TRBJ2-2; CDR3 protein: CASSLLARDSHNTGELFF
V gene: TRBV28; clone size: many; J gene: TRBJ2-5; CDR3 protein: CASSPGLPRTQYF
V gene: TRBV5-1; clone size: few; J gene: TRBJ2-2; CDR3 protein: CASSWGGSYTGELFF
V gene: TRBV20-1; clone size: many; J gene: TRBJ2-2; CDR3 protein: CSAKKGLAGSGELFF
V gene: TRBV5-1; clone size: many; J gene: TRBJ1-1; CDR3 protein: CASSLGTAPRVTEAFF
V gene: TRBV12-3/TRBV12-4; clone size: NA; J gene: TRBJ1-1; CDR3 protein: CASTPQGEIAFF
V gene: TRBV6-1; clone size: NA; J gene: TRBJ2-3; CDR3 protein: CASRTSGTDTQYF
V gene: TRBV2; clone size: many; J gene: TRBJ2-5; CDR3 protein: CASVQGERGTQYF
V gene: TRBV28; clone size: many; J gene: TRBJ2-7; CDR3 protein: CASSLYYSGSPEEQYF
V gene: TRBV27; clone size: NA; J gene: TRBJ1-1; CDR3 protein: CASSLNKGAEAFF
V gene: TRBV30; clone size: NA; J gene: TRBJ1-2; CDR3 protein: CAWSLLGYGYTF
V gene: TRBV19; clone size: few; J gene: TRBJ2-2; CDR3 protein: CASSIGAGVDTGELFF
V gene: TRBV29-1; clone size: many; J gene: TRBJ2-5; CDR3 protein: CSVETRQLRRGETQYF
V gene: TRBV6-5; clone size: many; J gene: TRBJ1-2; CDR3 protein: CASSSTGGFYGYTF
V gene: TRBV19; clone size: few; J gene: TRBJ2-5; CDR3 protein: CASGSGRRGWETQYF
V gene: TRBV20-1; clone size: many; J gene: TRBJ1-2; CDR3 protein: CSARDGGYGYTF
V gene: TRBV2; clone size: many; J gene: TRBJ2-2; CDR3 protein: CASSEGVAGELFF
V gene: TRBV6-1; clone size: many; J gene: TRBJ1-3; CDR3 protein: CASRPPGTGNTIYF
V gene: TRBV5-1; clone size: many; J gene: TRBJ2-7; CDR3 protein: CASSFQPGESHEQYF
V gene: TRBV12-3/TRBV12-4; clone size: NA; J gene: TRBJ1-2; CDR3 protein: CASSPLHPNYGYTF
V gene: TRBV15; clone size: many; J gene: TRBJ2-7; CDR3 protein: CATSRDPVTGEQYF
V gene: TRBV7-6; clone size: many; J gene: TRBJ2-5; CDR3 protein: CASSLDRGGRETQYF
V gene: TRBV15; clone size: many; J gene: TRBJ1-1; CDR3 protein: CATSRDTRVKTEAFF
V gene: TRBV6-2/TRBV6-3; clone size: NA; J gene: TRBJ2-4; CDR3 protein: CASSRGRHNQTKNIQYF
V gene: TRBV5-5; clone size: NA; J gene: TRBJ2-7; CDR3 protein: CASSETSGRFYEQYF
V gene: TRBV9; clone size: many; J gene: TRBJ2-2; CDR3 protein: CASSVGQGYTGELFF
V gene: TRBV5-1; clone size: many; J gene: TRBJ1-2; CDR3 protein: CASSPDGRTNYGYTF